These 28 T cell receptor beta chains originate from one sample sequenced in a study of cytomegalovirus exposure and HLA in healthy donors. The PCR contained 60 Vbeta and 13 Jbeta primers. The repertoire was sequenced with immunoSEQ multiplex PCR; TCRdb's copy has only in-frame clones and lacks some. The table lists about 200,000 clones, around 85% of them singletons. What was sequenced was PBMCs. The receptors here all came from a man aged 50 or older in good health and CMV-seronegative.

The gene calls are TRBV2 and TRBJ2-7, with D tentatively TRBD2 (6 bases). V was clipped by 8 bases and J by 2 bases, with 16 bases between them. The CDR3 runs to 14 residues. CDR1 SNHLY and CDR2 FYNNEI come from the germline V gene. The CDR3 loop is CASLYGGGAYEQYF. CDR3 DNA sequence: TGTGCCAGCTTGTACGGGGGAGGCGCCTACGAGCAGTACTTC.

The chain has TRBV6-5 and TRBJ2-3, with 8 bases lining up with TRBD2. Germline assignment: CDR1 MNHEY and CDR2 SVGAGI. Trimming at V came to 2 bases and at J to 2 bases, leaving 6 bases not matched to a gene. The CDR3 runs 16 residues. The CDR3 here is CASSYRAGGSTDTQYF. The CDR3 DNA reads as TGTGCCAGCAGTTACAGGGCGGGAGGCTCCACAGATACGCAGTATTTT.

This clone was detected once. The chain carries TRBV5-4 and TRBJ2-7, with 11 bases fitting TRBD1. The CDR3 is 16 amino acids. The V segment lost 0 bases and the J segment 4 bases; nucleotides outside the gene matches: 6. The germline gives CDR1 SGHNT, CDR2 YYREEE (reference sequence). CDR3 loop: CASSLAGGTGGYEQYF. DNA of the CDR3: TGTGCCAGCAGCTTGGCCGGGGGGACAGGGGGTTACGAGCAGTACTTC.

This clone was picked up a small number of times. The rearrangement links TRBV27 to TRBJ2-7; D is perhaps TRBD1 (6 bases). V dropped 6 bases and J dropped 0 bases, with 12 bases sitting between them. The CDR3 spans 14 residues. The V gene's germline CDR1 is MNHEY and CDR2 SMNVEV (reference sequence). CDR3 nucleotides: TGTGCCAGCAGGCGACAGGACACCTCCTACGAGCAGTACTTC. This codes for CASRRQDTSYEQYF.

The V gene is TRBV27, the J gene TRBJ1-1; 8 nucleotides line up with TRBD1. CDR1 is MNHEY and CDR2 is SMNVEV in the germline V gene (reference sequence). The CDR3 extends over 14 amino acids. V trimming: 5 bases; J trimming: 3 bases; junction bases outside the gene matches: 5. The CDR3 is CASSPQGAHTEAFF. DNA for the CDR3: TGTGCCAGCAGTCCGCAGGGGGCGCACACTGAAGCTTTCTTT.

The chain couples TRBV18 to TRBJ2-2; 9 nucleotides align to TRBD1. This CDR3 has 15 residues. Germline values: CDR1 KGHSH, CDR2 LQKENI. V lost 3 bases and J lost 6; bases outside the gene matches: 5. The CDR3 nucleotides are TGTGCCAGCTCACCCGGGACAGGGACCTCCGGGGAGCTGTTTTTT. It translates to CASSPGTGTSGELFF.

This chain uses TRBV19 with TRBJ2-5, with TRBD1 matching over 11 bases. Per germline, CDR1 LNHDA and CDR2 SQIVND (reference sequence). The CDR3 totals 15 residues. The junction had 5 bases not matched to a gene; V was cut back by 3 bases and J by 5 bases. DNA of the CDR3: TGTGCCAGTAGTATCGGACAGGGGGCGCGTGAGACCCAGTACTTC. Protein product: CASSIGQGARETQYF.

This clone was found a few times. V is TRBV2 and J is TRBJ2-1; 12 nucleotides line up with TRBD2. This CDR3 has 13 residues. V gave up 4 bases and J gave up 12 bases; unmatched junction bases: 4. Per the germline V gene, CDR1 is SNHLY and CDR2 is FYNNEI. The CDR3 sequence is CASSGRLAGAQFF. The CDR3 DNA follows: TGTGCCAGCAGTGGTCGACTAGCGGGAGCGCAGTTCTTC.

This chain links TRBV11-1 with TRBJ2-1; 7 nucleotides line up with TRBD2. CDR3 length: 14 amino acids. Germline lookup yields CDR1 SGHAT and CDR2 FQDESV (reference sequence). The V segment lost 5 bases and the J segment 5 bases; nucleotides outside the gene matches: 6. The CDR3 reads CASSHPSGNNEQFF. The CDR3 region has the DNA TGTGCCAGCAGCCACCCTAGCGGTAACAATGAGCAGTTCTTC.

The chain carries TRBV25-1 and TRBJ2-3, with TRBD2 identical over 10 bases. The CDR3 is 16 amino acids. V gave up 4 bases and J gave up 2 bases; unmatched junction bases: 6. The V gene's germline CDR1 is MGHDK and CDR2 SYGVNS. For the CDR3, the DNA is TGTGCCAGCAGTGCATCACTAGCGGGGCCCACAGATACGCAGTATTTT. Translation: CASSASLAGPTDTQYF.

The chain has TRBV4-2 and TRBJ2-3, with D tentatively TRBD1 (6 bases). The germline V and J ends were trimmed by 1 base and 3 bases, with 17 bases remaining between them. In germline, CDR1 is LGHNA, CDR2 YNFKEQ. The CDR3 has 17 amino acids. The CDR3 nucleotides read TGTGCCAGCAGCCAAGGTCCGGGACAAGGGGTGACAGATACGCAGTATTTT. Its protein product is CASSQGPGQGVTDTQYF.

CDR3 sequence: CASSLGGEPVNEQYF. The CDR3 nucleotides read TGTGCCAGCAGCTTAGGGGGAGAGCCGGTTAACGAGCAGTACTTC. This chain uses TRBV7-9 with TRBJ2-7; tentative D call: TRBD2 (5 bases). Deletions cut 1 base from V and 5 bases from J, with 15 bases between. This CDR3 region has 15 residues. CDR1 and CDR2 from the germline V gene are SEHNR and FQNEAQ (reference sequence).

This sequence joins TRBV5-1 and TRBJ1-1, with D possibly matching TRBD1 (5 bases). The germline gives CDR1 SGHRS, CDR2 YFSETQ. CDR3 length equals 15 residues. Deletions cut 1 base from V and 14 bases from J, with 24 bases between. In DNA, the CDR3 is TGCGCCAGCAGCTTGACAGGCCCGACTGAAGCTTATAGGTTCTTT. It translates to CASSLTGPTEAYRFF.

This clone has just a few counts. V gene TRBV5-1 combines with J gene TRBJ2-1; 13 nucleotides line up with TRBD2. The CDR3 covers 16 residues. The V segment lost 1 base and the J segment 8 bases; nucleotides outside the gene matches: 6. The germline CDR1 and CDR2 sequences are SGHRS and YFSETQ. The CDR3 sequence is CASSLSGTSGIDEQFF. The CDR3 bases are TGCGCCAGCAGCTTGTCGGGGACTAGCGGGATCGATGAGCAGTTCTTC.

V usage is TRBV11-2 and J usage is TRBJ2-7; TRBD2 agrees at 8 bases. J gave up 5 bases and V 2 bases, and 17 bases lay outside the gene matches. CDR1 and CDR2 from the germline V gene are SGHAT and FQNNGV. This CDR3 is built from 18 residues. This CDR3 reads CASSLLLTGGPYNHEQYF. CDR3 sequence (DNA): TGTGCCAGCAGCTTACTCTTGACGGGAGGGCCTTACAACCACGAGCAGTACTTC.

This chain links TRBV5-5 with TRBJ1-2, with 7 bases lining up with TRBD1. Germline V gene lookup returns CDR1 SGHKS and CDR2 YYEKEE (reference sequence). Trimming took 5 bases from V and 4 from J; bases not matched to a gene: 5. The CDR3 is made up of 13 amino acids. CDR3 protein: CASSSQGIYGYTF. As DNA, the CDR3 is TGTGCCAGCAGTTCACAGGGGATCTATGGCTACACCTTC. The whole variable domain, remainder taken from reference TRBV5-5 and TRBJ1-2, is DAGVTQSPTHLIKTRGQQVTLRCSPISGHKSVSWYQQVLGQGPQFIFQYYEKEERGRGNFPDRFSARQFPNYSSELNVNALLLGDSALYLCASSSQGIYGYTFGSGTRLTVV.

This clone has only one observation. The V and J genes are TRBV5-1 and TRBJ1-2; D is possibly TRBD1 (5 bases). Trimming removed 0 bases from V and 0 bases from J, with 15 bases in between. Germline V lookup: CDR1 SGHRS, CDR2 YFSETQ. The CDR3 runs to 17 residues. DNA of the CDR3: TGCGCCAGCAGCTTGGGTTCGAGGACAAGACCTAACTATGGCTACACCTTC. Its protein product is CASSLGSRTRPNYGYTF.

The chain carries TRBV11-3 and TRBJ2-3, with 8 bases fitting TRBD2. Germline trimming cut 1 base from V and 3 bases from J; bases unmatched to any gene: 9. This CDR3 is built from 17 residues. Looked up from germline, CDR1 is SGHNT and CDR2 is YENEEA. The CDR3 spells CASSLGESGSSTDTQYF. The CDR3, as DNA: TGTGCCAGCAGCTTAGGTGAAAGCGGGAGTAGTACAGATACGCAGTATTTT.

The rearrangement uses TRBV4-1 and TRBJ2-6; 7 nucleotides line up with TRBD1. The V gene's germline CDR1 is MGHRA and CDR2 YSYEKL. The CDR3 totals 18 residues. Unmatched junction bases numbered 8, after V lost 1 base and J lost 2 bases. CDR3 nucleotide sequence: TGCGCCAGCAGCCAAGGCTCACAGGGGCTTGCTGGGGCCAACGTCCTGACTTTC. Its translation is CASSQGSQGLAGANVLTF.

In DNA form, the CDR3 reads TGTGCCAGCAGCGTAGGTGGGGGCACTAATGAAAAACTGTTTTTT. This sequence encodes CASSVGGGTNEKLFF. This chain connects TRBV9 to TRBJ1-4, with D possibly matching TRBD1 (6 bases). Germline V lookup: CDR1 SGDLS, CDR2 YYNGEE. The CDR3 extends over 15 amino acids. V was shortened by 0 bases and J by 2 bases, with 8 bases between the two germline ends.

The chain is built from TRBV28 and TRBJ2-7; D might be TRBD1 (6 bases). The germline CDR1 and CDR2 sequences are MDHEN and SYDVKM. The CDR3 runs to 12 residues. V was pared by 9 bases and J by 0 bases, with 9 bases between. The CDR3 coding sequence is TGTGCCAGACAGGGCTTCTCCTACGAGCAGTACTTC. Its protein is CARQGFSYEQYF.

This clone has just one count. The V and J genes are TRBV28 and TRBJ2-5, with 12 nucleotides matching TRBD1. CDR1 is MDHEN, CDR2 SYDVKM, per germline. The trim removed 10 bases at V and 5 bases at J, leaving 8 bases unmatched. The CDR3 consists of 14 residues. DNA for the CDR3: TGTGCCACGTCCGGGACAGGGGGCTTGGAGACCCAGTACTTC. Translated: CATSGTGGLETQYF.

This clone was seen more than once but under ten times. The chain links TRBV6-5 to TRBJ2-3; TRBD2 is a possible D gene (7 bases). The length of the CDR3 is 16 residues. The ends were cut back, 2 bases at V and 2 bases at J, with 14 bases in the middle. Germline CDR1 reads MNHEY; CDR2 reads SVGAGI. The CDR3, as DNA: TGTGCCAGCAGTTACAGGACAGCGGGATACACAGATACGCAGTATTTT. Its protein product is CASSYRTAGYTDTQYF.

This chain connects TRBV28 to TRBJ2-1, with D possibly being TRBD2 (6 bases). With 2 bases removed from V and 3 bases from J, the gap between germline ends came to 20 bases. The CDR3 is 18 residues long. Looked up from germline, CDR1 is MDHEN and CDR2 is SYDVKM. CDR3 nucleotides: TGTGCCAGCAGTTTAAAGGAGGGGAAAAAATCCTACTACAATGAGCAGTTCTTC. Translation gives CASSLKEGKKSYYNEQFF.

CDR3 nucleotide sequence: TGTGCCAGTAGTATAGATGTGGAGACGACGAACGAGCAGTACTTC. It yields the protein CASSIDVETTNEQYF. V is TRBV19 and J is TRBJ2-7; D call uncertain. The CDR3 covers 15 residues. Germline V CDR1 and CDR2: LNHDA, SQIVND (reference sequence). V was cut by 0 bases and J by 5 bases, with 14 bases left in between.

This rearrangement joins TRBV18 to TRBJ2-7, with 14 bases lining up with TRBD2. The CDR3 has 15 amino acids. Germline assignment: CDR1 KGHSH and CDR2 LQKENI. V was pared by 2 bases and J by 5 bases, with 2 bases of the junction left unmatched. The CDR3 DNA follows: TGTGCCAGCTCACCAATGGGACTAGCGGGAGACGAGCAGTACTTC. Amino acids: CASSPMGLAGDEQYF.

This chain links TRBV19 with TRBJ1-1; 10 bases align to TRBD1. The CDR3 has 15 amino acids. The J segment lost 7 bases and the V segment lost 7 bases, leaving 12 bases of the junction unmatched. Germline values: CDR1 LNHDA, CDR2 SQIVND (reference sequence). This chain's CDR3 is CASTRTGTGVIEAFF. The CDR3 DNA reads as TGTGCCAGTACCAGAACCGGGACAGGGGTTATTGAAGCTTTCTTT.

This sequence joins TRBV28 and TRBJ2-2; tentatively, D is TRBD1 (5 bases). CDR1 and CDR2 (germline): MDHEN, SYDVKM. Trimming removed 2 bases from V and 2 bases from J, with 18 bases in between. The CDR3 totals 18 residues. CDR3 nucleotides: TGTGCCAGCAGTTTAGATATTTTTGGCAGGGTTAACACCGGGGAGCTGTTTTTT. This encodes CASSLDIFGRVNTGELFF.